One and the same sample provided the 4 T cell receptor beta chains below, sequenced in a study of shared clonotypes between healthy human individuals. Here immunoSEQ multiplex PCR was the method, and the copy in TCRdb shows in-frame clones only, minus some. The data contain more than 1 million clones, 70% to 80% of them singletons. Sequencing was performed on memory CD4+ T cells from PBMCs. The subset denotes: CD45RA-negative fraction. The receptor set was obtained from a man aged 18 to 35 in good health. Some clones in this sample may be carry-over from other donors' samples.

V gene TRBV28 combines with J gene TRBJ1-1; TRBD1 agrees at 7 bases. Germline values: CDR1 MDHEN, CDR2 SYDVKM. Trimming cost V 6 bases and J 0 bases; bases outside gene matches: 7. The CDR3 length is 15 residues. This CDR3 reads CASSPRTGVNTEAFF. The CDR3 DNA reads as TGTGCCAGCAGCCCGAGAACAGGGGTGAACACTGAAGCTTTCTTT.

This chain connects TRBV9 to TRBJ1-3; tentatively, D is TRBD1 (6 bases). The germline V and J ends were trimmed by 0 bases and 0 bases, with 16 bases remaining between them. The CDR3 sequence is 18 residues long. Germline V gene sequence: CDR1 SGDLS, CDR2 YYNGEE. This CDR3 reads CASSVGGTGISSGNTIYF. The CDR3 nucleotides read TGTGCCAGCAGCGTAGGTGGAACAGGGATATCCTCTGGAAACACCATATATTTT.

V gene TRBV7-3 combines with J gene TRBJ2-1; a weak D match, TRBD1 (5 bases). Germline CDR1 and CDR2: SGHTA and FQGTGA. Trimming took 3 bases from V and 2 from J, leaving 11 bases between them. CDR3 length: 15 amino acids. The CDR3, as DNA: TGTGCCAGCAGCTTTGACAGATCGACCTACAATGAGCAGTTCTTC. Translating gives CASSFDRSTYNEQFF.

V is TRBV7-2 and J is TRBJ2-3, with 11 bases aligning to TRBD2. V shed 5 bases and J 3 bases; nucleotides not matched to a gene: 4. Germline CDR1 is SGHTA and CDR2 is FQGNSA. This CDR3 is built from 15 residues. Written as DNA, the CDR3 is TGTGCCAGCAGCCTACTAGCGGGAGAAACAGATACGCAGTATTTT. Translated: CASSLLAGETDTQYF. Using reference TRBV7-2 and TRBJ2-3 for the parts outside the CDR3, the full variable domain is GAGVSQSPSNKVTEKGKDVELRCDPISGHTALYWYRQSLGQGLEFLIYFQGNSAPDKSGLPSDRFSAERTGGSVSTLTIQRTQQEDSAVYLCASSLLAGETDTQYFGPGTRLTVL.